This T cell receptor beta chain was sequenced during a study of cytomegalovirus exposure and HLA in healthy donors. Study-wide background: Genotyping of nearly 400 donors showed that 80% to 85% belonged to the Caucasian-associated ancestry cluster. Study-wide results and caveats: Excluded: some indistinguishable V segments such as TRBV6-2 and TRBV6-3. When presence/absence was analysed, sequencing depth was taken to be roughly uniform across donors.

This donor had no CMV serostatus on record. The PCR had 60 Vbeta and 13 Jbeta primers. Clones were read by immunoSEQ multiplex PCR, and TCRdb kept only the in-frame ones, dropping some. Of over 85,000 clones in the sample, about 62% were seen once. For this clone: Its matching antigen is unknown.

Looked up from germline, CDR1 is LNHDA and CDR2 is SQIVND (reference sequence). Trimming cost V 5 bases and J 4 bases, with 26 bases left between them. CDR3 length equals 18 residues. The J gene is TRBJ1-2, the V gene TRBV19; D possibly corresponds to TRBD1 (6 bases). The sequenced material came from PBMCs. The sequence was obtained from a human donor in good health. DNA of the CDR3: TGTGCCAGTAGTCTCCCCCGAAGGGGGTGGGGCGAGGGCTATGGCTACACCTTC. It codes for CASSLPRRGWGEGYGYTF. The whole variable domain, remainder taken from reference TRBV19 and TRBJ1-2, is DGGITQSPKYLFRKEGQNVTLSCEQNLNHDAMYWYRQDPGQGLRLIYYSQIVNDFQKGDIAEGYSVSREKKESFPLTVTSAQKNPTAFYLCASSLPRRGWGEGYGYTFGSGTRLTVV.